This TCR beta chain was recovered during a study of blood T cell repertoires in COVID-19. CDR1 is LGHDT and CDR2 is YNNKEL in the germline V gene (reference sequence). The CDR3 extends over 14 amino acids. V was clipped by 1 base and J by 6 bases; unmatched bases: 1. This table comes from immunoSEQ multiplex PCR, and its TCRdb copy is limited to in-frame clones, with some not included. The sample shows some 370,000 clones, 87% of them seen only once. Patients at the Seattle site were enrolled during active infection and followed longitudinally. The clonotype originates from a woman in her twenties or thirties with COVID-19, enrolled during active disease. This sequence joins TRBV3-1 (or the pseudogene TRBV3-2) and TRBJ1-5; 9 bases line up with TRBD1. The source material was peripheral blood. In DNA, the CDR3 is TGTGCCAGCAGCCAAGGGGACAGGGTTCAGCCCCAGCATTTT. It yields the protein CASSQGDRVQPQHF.